This T cell receptor (beta chain) was captured by sequencing in a study of T cell changes during pregnancy in multiple sclerosis. The CDR3 is 15 amino acids. Germline-derived CDR1 and CDR2 are MNHNS and SASEGT. V lost 5 bases to trimming and J lost 1 base; unmatched junction nucleotides: 4. The data were produced by immunoSEQ multiplex PCR, yet TCRdb's version contains in-frame clones alone and is incomplete. The sample yields fewer than 45,000 clones, 90% to 95% seen once. The chain combines TRBV6-1 with TRBJ2-7; 11 bases line up with TRBD2. The clonotype was recovered from a female donor with multiple sclerosis, enrolled in a pregnancy study. Material: CD8+ T cells from peripheral blood mononuclear cells, obtained in the third trimester of pregnancy. The DNA of the CDR3 is TGTGCCAGCAGTCAAACTAGCGGGAGTTCCTACGAGCAGTACTTC. Translating gives CASSQTSGSSYEQYF.